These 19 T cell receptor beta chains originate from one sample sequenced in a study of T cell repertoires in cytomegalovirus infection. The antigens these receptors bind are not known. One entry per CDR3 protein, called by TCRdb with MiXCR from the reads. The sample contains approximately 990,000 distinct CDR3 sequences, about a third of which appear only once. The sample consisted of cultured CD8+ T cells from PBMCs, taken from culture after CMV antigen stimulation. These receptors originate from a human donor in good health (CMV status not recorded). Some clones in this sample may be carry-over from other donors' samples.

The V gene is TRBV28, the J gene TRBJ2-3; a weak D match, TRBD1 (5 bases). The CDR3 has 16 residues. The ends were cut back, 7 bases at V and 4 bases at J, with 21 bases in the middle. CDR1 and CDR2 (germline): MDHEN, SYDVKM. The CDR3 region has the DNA TGTGCCAGCACCCCCTTAGTGGGCAGGGCCGCAGATACGCAGTATTTT. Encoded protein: CASTPLVGRAADTQYF.

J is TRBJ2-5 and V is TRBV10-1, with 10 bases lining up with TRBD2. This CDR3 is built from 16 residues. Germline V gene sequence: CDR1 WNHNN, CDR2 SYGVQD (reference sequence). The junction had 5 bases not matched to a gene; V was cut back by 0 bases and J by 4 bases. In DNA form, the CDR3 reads TGCGCCAGCAGTGAGTCCCCCCTAGCGGGGGTAGAGACCCAGTACTTC. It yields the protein CASSESPLAGVETQYF.

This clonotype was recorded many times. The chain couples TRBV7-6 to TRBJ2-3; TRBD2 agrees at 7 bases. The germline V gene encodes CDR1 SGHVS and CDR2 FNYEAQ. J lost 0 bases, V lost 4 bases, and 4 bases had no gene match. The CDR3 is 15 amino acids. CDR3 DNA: TGTGCCAGCAGCTCGACTAGCTCGAGCACAGATACGCAGTATTTT. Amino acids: CASSSTSSSTDTQYF.

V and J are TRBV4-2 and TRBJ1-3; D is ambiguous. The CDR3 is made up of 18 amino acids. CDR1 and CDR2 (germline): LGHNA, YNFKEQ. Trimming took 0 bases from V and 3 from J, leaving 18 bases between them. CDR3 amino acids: CASSQDYRTQSFGNTIYF. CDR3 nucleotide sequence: TGTGCCAGCAGCCAAGATTACCGGACCCAAAGCTTTGGAAACACCATATATTTT.

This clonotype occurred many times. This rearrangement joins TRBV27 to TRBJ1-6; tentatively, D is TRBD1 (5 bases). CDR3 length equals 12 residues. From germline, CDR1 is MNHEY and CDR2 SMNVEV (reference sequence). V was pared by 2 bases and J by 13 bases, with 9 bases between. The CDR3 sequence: CASSLGTGPLHF. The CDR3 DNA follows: TGTGCCAGCAGTTTAGGGACGGGTCCCCTCCACTTT.

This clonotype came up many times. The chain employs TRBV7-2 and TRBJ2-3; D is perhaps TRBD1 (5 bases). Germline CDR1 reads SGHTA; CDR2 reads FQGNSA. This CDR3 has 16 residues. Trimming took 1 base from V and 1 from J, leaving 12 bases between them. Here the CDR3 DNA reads TGTGCCAGCAGCTTAGAAAGGGTAGGGGGCACAGATACGCAGTATTTT. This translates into CASSLERVGGTDTQYF.

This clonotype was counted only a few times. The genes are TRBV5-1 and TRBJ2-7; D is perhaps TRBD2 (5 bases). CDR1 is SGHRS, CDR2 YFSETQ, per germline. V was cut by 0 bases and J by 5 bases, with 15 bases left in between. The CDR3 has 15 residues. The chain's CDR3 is CASSLEAGSRDEQYF. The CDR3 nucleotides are TGCGCCAGCAGCTTGGAGGCGGGTAGCCGAGACGAGCAGTACTTC. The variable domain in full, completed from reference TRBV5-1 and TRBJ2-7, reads KAGVTQTPRYLIKTRGQQVTLSCSPISGHRSVSWYQQTPGQGLQFLFEYFSETQRNKGNFPGRFSGRQFSNSRSEMNVSTLELGDSALYLCASSLEAGSRDEQYFGPGTRLTVT.

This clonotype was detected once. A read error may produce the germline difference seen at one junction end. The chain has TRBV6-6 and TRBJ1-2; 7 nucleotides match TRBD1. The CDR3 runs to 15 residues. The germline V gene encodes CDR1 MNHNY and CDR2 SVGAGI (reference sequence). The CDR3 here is CASSDLGQAGYGSTF. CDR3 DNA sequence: TGTGCCAGCAGTGACCTCGGACAGGCGGGCTATGGCTCCACCTTC.

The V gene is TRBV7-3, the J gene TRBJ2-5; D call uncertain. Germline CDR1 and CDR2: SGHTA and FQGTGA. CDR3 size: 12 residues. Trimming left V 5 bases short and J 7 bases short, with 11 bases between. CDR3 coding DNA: TGTGCCAGCAGCCTACCCCCGGGGACCCAGTACTTC. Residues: CASSLPPGTQYF.

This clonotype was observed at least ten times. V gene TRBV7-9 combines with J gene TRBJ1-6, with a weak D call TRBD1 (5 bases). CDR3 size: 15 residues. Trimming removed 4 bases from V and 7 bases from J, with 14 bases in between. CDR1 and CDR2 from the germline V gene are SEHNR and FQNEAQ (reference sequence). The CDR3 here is CASSSRRDGNSPLHF. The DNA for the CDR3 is TGTGCCAGCAGCTCCAGGAGGGACGGCAATTCACCCCTCCACTTT.

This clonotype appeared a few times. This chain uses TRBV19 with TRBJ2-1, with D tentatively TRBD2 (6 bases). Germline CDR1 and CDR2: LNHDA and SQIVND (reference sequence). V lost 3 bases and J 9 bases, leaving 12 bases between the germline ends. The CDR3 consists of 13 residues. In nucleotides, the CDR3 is TGTGCCAGTAGTATCCGACTAGTCCGTGAGCAGTTCTTC. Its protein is CASSIRLVREQFF. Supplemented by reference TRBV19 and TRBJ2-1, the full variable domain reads DGGITQSPKYLFRKEGQNVTLSCEQNLNHDAMYWYRQDPGQGLRLIYYSQIVNDFQKGDIAEGYSVSREKKESFPLTVTSAQKNPTAFYLCASSIRLVREQFFGPGTRLTVL.

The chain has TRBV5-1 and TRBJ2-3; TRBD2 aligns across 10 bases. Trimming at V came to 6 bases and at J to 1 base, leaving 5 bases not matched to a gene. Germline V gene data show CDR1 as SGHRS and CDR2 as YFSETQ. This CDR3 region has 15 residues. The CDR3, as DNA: TGCGCCAGCACCGAAGCGGGGGGGCGCACAGATACGCAGTATTTT. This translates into CASTEAGGRTDTQYF.

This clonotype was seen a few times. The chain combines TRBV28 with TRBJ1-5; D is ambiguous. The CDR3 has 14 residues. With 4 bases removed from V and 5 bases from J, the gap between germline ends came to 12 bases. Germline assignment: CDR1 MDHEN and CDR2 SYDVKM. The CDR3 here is CASSSSHGYQPQHF. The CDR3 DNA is TGTGCCAGCAGTTCATCCCACGGCTATCAGCCCCAGCATTTT.

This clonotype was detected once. The DNA for the CDR3 is TGTGCCAGCAGCCCGGTCGCAGGGGCCTACGAGCAGTACTTC. It is translated as CASSPVAGAYEQYF. The rearrangement uses TRBV5-4 and TRBJ2-7; a weak D match, TRBD1 (6 bases). The V gene's germline CDR1 is SGHNT and CDR2 YYREEE (reference sequence). V was trimmed by 4 bases and J by 2 bases, leaving 13 bases between them. The CDR3 has 14 residues.

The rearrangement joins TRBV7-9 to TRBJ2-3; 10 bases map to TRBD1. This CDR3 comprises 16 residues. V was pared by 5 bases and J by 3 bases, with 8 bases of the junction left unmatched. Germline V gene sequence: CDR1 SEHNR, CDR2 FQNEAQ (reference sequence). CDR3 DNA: TGTGCCAGCAGCGCGCGGGACAGGGGATTGACAGATACGCAGTATTTT. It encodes CASSARDRGLTDTQYF.

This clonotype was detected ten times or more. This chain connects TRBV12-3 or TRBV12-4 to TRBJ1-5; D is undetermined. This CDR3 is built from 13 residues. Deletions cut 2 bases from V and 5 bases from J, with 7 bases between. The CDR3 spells CASSLYGDQPQHF. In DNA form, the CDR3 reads TGTGCCAGCAGTTTATACGGCGATCAGCCCCAGCATTTT.

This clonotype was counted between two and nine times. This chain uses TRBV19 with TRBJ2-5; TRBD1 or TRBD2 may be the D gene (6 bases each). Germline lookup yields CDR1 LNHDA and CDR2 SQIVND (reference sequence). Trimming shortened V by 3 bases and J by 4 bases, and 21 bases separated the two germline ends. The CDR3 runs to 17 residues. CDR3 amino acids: CASSMGAGRILPETQYF. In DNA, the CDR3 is TGTGCCAGTAGTATGGGGGCAGGGAGGATCCTCCCAGAGACCCAGTACTTC. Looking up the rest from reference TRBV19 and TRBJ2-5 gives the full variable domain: DGGITQSPKYLFRKEGQNVTLSCEQNLNHDAMYWYRQDPGQGLRLIYYSQIVNDFQKGDIAEGYSVSREKKESFPLTVTSAQKNPTAFYLCASSMGAGRILPETQYFGPGTRLLVL.

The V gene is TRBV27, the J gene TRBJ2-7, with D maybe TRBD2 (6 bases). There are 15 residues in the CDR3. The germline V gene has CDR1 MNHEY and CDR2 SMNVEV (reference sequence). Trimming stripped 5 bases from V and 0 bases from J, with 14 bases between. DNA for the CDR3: TGTGCCAGCAGTCTCGGGGGTCACCCCTCCTACGAGCAGTACTTC. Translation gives CASSLGGHPSYEQYF.

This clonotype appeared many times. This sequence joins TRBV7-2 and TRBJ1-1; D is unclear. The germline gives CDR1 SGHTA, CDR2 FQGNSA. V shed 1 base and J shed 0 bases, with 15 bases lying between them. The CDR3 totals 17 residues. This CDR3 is CASSLGFGWRMNTEAFF. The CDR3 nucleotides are TGTGCCAGCAGCTTAGGATTCGGATGGAGAATGAACACTGAAGCTTTCTTT.